Following are 26 T cell receptor beta chains from one sample sequenced in a study of shared clonotypes between healthy human individuals. The table came from immunoSEQ multiplex PCR; TCRdb's copy has only in-frame clones and leaves some out. The table shows a few hundred thousand clones, with just under 97% occurring only once. CD8 cells classed as naive were CD45RO-negative and positively selected for CCR7, excluding terminally differentiated effector memory CD45RA+ cells. Sequencing was performed on naive CD8+ T cells sorted from blood. The receptors derive from a woman aged 30 to 39 in good health.

This chain links TRBV15 with TRBJ2-3; D is unresolved. In germline, CDR1 is LNHNV, CDR2 YYDKDF (reference sequence). The V end lost 2 bases, the J end lost 6 bases, and 15 bases lay between the germline ends. There are 15 residues in the CDR3. CDR3 in amino acids: CATSRSLYGPDTQYF. For the CDR3, the DNA is TGTGCCACCAGCAGAAGCTTGTACGGTCCTGATACGCAGTATTTT.

The gene calls are TRBV6-1 and TRBJ1-6; D uncertain. Trimming left V 4 bases short and J 0 bases short, with 10 bases between. CDR1 and CDR2 (germline): MNHNS, SASEGT. The CDR3 extends over 16 amino acids. Here the CDR3 DNA reads TGTGCCAGCAGTGCATCACATAACTCCTATAATTCACCCCTCCACTTT. Translation: CASSASHNSYNSPLHF.

The chain is built from TRBV6-1 and TRBJ2-1; a possible D gene is TRBD2 (6 bases). The CDR3 length is 12 residues. Between the trimmed V and J ends, which lost 2 bases and 10 bases, there was a span of 9 bases. Germline V lookup: CDR1 MNHNS, CDR2 SASEGT. CDR3 DNA sequence: TGTGCCAGCAGTGAATTAGGAGGGGAGCAGTTCTTC. Translating it yields CASSELGGEQFF.

The chain has TRBV14 and TRBJ2-7; 7 bases map to TRBD1. The CDR3 consists of 14 residues. Losses at the gene ends were 4 bases for V and 6 bases for J; bases not matched to a gene: 9. Germline CDR1 reads SGHDN; CDR2 reads FVKESK. DNA for the CDR3: TGTGCCAGCAGCCTACTCGGGACAGCCAGCGAGCAGTACTTC. Its translation is CASSLLGTASEQYF.

The genes are TRBV5-4 and TRBJ2-1; the D gene is possibly TRBD1 (6 bases). Germline CDR1 is SGHNT and CDR2 is YYREEE (reference sequence). CDR3 length: 17 amino acids. The V end was cut by 0 bases, the J end by 8 bases, with 21 bases between. The DNA for the CDR3 is TGTGCCAGCAGCTTGGTGGTAGTGGCAGGGGCGCACGATGAGCAGTTCTTC. Translated: CASSLVVVAGAHDEQFF.

The chain links TRBV7-8 to TRBJ1-5; 8 bases are a match to TRBD1. V lost 5 bases, J lost 2 bases, and 11 bases stayed unmatched. CDR1 and CDR2 (germline): SGHVS, FQNEAQ. The CDR3 has 17 residues. The DNA of the CDR3 is TGTGCCAGCAGCGGACGGACAGGGCTCGAGGGCAATCAGCCCCAGCATTTT. Its protein product is CASSGRTGLEGNQPQHF.

In DNA form, the CDR3 reads TGCGCCAGCAGCCAATCTCTAGCGGGAGTCAATGAGCAGTTCTTC. Translated, it gives CASSQSLAGVNEQFF. This chain uses TRBV4-1 with TRBJ2-1; 10 bases align to TRBD2. V was clipped by 2 bases and J by 6 bases; unmatched bases: 4. There are 15 residues in the CDR3. Germline loops: CDR1 MGHRA, CDR2 YSYEKL.

This clone was detected only once. The V gene is TRBV19, the J gene TRBJ2-7; the match to TRBD1 covers 8 bases. V shed 5 bases and J 5 bases; nucleotides not matched to a gene: 8. Germline-derived CDR1 and CDR2 are LNHDA and SQIVND (reference sequence). This CDR3 is built from 14 residues. CDR3 sequence (DNA): TGTGCCAGTAGTCTCACGGACAGGGCCCACGAGCAGTACTTC. The encoded protein is CASSLTDRAHEQYF.

This clone was counted once. In the same sample, other DNA sequences code for this CDR3. In DNA form, the CDR3 reads TGTGCCAGCAGTTACTCCGGGTCCTATGGCTACACCTTC. This gives the protein CASSYSGSYGYTF. The chain combines TRBV6-5 with TRBJ1-2, with no clear D. The ends were cut back, 0 bases at V and 4 bases at J, with 6 bases in the middle. Germline V lookup: CDR1 MNHEY, CDR2 SVGAGI. The length of the CDR3 is 13 residues.

A note on this clone: Other nucleotide sequences from this sample produce the same CDR3. The chain uses TRBV9 and TRBJ2-7; maybe TRBD1 (5 bases). Trimming stripped 1 base from V and 2 bases from J, with 10 bases between. The CDR3 extends over 14 amino acids. Germline loops: CDR1 SGDLS, CDR2 YYNGEE. CDR3 protein: CASSVQGGAYEQYF. In DNA, the CDR3 is TGTGCCAGCAGCGTACAGGGTGGGGCCTACGAGCAGTACTTC.

The V gene is TRBV4-1, the J gene TRBJ2-5; 9 bases are shared with TRBD2. CDR3 length equals 15 residues. Losses at the gene ends were 1 base for V and 5 bases for J; bases not matched to a gene: 5. In germline, CDR1 is MGHRA, CDR2 YSYEKL. CDR3 bases: TGCGCCAGCAGCCAAGTCGTAGCGGGAGCGGAGACCCAGTACTTC. This codes for CASSQVVAGAETQYF.

The genes are TRBV19 and TRBJ2-1; no clear D. There are 13 residues in the CDR3. V was pared by 7 bases and J by 2 bases, with 9 bases between. Germline CDR1 LNHDA, CDR2 SQIVND (reference sequence). CDR3 loop: CASNGRTYNEQFF. CDR3 nucleotide sequence: TGTGCCAGTAATGGTCGCACCTACAATGAGCAGTTCTTC.

This clone was picked up one time. The chain has TRBV29-1 and TRBJ2-7, with D perhaps TRBD1 or TRBD2 (5 bases each). The V and J ends lost 3 bases and 3 bases respectively, with 12 bases between them. Germline CDR1 reads SQVTM; CDR2 reads ANQGSEA. This CDR3 region has 13 residues. The CDR3 sequence is CSVESQGDYEQYF. The CDR3 DNA reads as TGCAGCGTTGAGAGCCAGGGAGACTACGAGCAGTACTTC.

The rearrangement links TRBV2 to TRBJ2-5, with D possibly matching TRBD2 (6 bases). Germline lookup yields CDR1 SNHLY and CDR2 FYNNEI. Between the trimmed V and J ends, which lost 8 bases and 0 bases, there was a span of 16 bases. The CDR3 loop spans 15 amino acids. The chain's CDR3 is CASGGIWTNQETQYF. CDR3 DNA: TGTGCCAGCGGTGGTATCTGGACTAACCAAGAGACCCAGTACTTC. The complete variable domain, with remaining parts taken from reference TRBV2 and TRBJ2-5, reads EPEVTQTPSHQVTQMGQEVILRCVPISNHLYFYWYRQILGQKVEFLVSFYNNEISEKSEIFDDQFSVERPDGSNFTLKIRSTKLEDSAMYFCASGGIWTNQETQYFGPGTRLLVL.

This chain joins TRBV19 and TRBJ2-2; the D gene is possibly TRBD2 (5 bases). The CDR3 is made up of 16 amino acids. The germline CDR1 and CDR2 sequences are LNHDA and SQIVND (reference sequence). Trimming removed 10 bases from V and 2 bases from J, with 20 bases in between. CDR3 amino acids: CATERILKSNTGELFF. The CDR3 DNA sequence: TGTGCCACCGAGCGGATTCTGAAATCAAACACCGGGGAGCTGTTTTTT.

J is TRBJ1-5 and V is TRBV27; a weak D match, TRBD1 (5 bases). CDR3 length equals 14 residues. Germline lookup yields CDR1 MNHEY and CDR2 SMNVEV (reference sequence). Trimming took off 5 bases at V and 2 bases at J, with 10 bases between the two ends. CDR3 sequence (DNA): TGTGCCAGCAGTCCCCGGGACGGCAATCAGCCCCAGCATTTT. It specifies CASSPRDGNQPQHF.

The gene calls are TRBV9 and TRBJ1-4; no reliable D call. This CDR3 contains 17 residues. Germline-derived CDR1 and CDR2 are SGDLS and YYNGEE. V lost 0 bases and J lost 3, with 15 bases in between. CDR3 amino acids: CASSVGFVAGANEKLFF. CDR3 sequence (DNA): TGTGCCAGCAGCGTAGGATTTGTGGCTGGGGCTAATGAAAAACTGTTTTTT.

The gene calls are TRBV11-2 and TRBJ2-7; D gene unclear. The V gene's germline CDR1 is SGHAT and CDR2 FQNNGV. V gave up 0 bases and J gave up 9 bases, with 24 bases separating them. The length of the CDR3 is 17 residues. CDR3: CASSLDTRAPRFGWQYF. The CDR3 DNA follows: TGTGCCAGCAGCTTAGATACCAGAGCACCTCGGTTCGGTTGGCAGTACTTC.

The chain carries TRBV10-1 and TRBJ2-1; D might be TRBD2 (6 bases). The CDR3 runs to 15 residues. Trimming cost V 6 bases and J 6 bases, with 18 bases left between them. Germline loops: CDR1 WNHNN, CDR2 SYGVQD (reference sequence). CDR3 in amino acids: CASSSGTYTSNEQFF. The CDR3 DNA reads TGCGCCAGCAGCTCCGGGACTTACACTTCCAATGAGCAGTTCTTC.

The genes are TRBV21-1 and TRBJ2-3; TRBD2 is the table's D call, not checked against the DNA. TRBV21-1 is tagged as a pseudogene. The CDR3 runs 16 residues. As DNA, the CDR3 is TGTGCCAGCAGCCGGGGGGGCAGGGGTTTTACCGATACGCAGTATTTT. Residues: CASSRGGRGFTDTQYF.

The rearrangement links TRBV2 to TRBJ2-7; 9 bases align to TRBD1. V trimming: 8 bases; J trimming: 6 bases; junction bases outside the gene matches: 8. The CDR3 extends over 13 amino acids. CDR1 is SNHLY and CDR2 is FYNNEI in the germline V gene. CDR3 loop: CASYRDRAGEQYF. Written as DNA, the CDR3 is TGTGCCAGCTACAGGGACAGGGCCGGCGAGCAGTACTTC.

This sequence joins TRBV5-8 and TRBJ2-5; 12 nucleotides agree with TRBD2. With the DNA end fitting TRBJ2-7 better, the J assignment may be wrong. Germline-derived CDR1 and CDR2 are SGHTS and YDEGEE. This CDR3 contains 17 residues. For the CDR3, the DNA is TGTGCCAGCAGCTTGGGACTAGCGGGAGTGCCCTCCTACGAGCAGTACTTC. Protein product: CASSLGLAGVPSYEQYF.

The chain recombines TRBV2 with TRBJ1-2; 11 bases fit TRBD1. Germline values: CDR1 SNHLY, CDR2 FYNNEI. This CDR3 spans 16 amino acids. The ends lost 6 bases at V and 3 bases at J; junction bases unmatched: 9. Here the CDR3 DNA reads TGTGCCAGCAGGGGGACAGGGGGACTAGGGGACTATGGCTACACCTTC. This translates into CASRGTGGLGDYGYTF.

This rearrangement joins TRBV10-2 to TRBJ1-5; 7 bases agree with TRBD1. There are 15 residues in the CDR3. From germline, CDR1 is WSHSY and CDR2 SAAADI. V dropped 6 bases and J dropped 0; count of bases not matched to a gene: 5. The CDR3 bases are TGCGCCAGCAGAGACTCAGGGGGTAGCAATCAGCCCCAGCATTTT. It encodes CASRDSGGSNQPQHF.

This clone was picked up a small number of times. This chain joins TRBV2 and TRBJ2-7; the D is unclear. Per germline, CDR1 SNHLY and CDR2 FYNNEI. V gave up 1 base and J gave up 5 bases, with 3 bases separating them. The CDR3 extends over 11 amino acids. In DNA, the CDR3 is TGTGCCAGCAGTGAAGGCCACGAGCAGTACTTC. Amino acid sequence: CASSEGHEQYF.

The chain joins TRBV7-6 to TRBJ2-3; 10 bases are shared with TRBD2. CDR1 is SGHVS and CDR2 is FNYEAQ in the germline V gene. The CDR3 sequence is 14 residues long. The J segment lost 5 bases and the V segment lost 6 bases, leaving 5 bases of the junction unmatched. The CDR3, as DNA: TGTGCCAGCAGTAGCGGGGGGCTGGGAGATACGCAGTATTTT. Amino acids: CASSSGGLGDTQYF.